Each of the 31 T cell receptor beta chains below was sequenced from the same sample in a study of T-cell reconstitution after alpha-beta-depleted transplantation in children. Unique molecular identifiers were incorporated when the TCRbeta library was constructed. MiXCR, run by TCRdb on the PCR reads, gives a single entry per CDR3 protein. The sample includes 530,000 or so distinct CDR3 sequences, approximately 30% seen only once; the top ten take less than 40%. Sequencing was performed on PBMCs, taken before TCRalphabeta/CD19-depleted stem cell transplant. These receptors all stem from a boy under three years old with Wiskott-Aldrich syndrome, due to receive a stem cell transplant.

The chain combines TRBV25-1 with TRBJ2-1; no clear D gene. Trimming stripped 6 bases from V and 7 bases from J, with 19 bases between. CDR1 is MGHDK and CDR2 is SYGVNS in the germline V gene. The CDR3 spans 15 residues. CDR3 sequence: CASRWTGPLWNEQFF. The DNA of the CDR3 is TGTGCCAGCAGGTGGACGGGCCCCTTATGGAATGAGCAGTTCTTC.

CDR3 DNA sequence: TGTGCCAGCAGTTTCCCGGGGGGACAGCCCCAGCATTTT. As protein: CASSFPGGQPQHF. The rearrangement links TRBV28 to TRBJ1-5, with D possibly TRBD1 on 5 matching bases. The CDR3 runs 13 residues. Deletions cut 3 bases from V and 7 bases from J, with 10 bases between. The germline V gene encodes CDR1 MDHEN and CDR2 SYDVKM.

V is TRBV20-1 and J is TRBJ2-1; 10 bases agree with TRBD1. The CDR3 has 15 amino acids. Looked up from germline, CDR1 is DFQATT and CDR2 is SNEGSKA (reference sequence). J gave up 3 bases and V 6 bases, and 8 bases lay outside the gene matches. The CDR3, as DNA: TGCAGTGCGTCAGACCGGGACAGGGGCTACAATGAGCAGTTCTTC. The encoded protein is CSASDRDRGYNEQFF.

The V call is TRBV5-6, the J call TRBJ1-4; unclear D gene. Trimming stripped 5 bases from V and 3 bases from J, with 17 bases between. CDR1 is SGHDT and CDR2 is YYEEEE in the germline V gene. This CDR3 region has 16 residues. This chain's CDR3 is CASRYFGPEPNEKLFF. The CDR3 DNA reads as TGTGCCAGCAGGTATTTCGGACCAGAACCTAATGAAAAACTGTTTTTT.

The J gene is TRBJ1-1, the V gene TRBV5-5; D unresolved. This CDR3 has 17 amino acids. Trimming removed 1 base from V and 3 bases from J, with 19 bases in between. CDR1 is SGHKS, CDR2 YYEKEE, per germline (reference sequence). The CDR3 sequence is CASSLFLFRDMDTEAFF. DNA for the CDR3: TGTGCCAGCAGCTTGTTCTTGTTTCGGGATATGGACACTGAAGCTTTCTTT. Full variable domain (rest looked up from reference TRBV5-5 and TRBJ1-1): DAGVTQSPTHLIKTRGQQVTLRCSPISGHKSVSWYQQVLGQGPQFIFQYYEKEERGRGNFPDRFSARQFPNYSSELNVNALLLGDSALYLCASSLFLFRDMDTEAFFGQGTRLTVV.

This clonotype came up a few times. J is TRBJ2-5 and V is TRBV28; no definite D call. V lost 5 bases, J lost 1 base, and 11 bases lay in between. This CDR3 has 14 amino acids. CDR1 is MDHEN, CDR2 SYDVKM, per germline. This chain's CDR3 is CASSAGVGQETQYF. In nucleotides, the CDR3 is TGTGCCAGCAGTGCCGGAGTCGGCCAAGAGACCCAGTACTTC.

This clonotype occurred a few times. This chain connects TRBV6-1 to TRBJ2-7; D not resolved. Germline V gene sequence: CDR1 MNHNS, CDR2 SASEGT. V lost 5 bases and J lost 7, with 18 bases in between. This CDR3 region has 14 residues. In DNA, the CDR3 is TGTGCCAGCAGTCGCTCTAAGTACGATATAGAGCAGTACTTC. Its translation is CASSRSKYDIEQYF.

The rearrangement uses TRBV5-5 and TRBJ2-3; D unresolved. CDR1 is SGHKS, CDR2 YYEKEE, per germline (reference sequence). The CDR3 covers 16 residues. Deletions cut 0 bases from V and 1 base from J, with 12 bases between. The DNA of the CDR3 is TGTGCCAGCAGCTTGGCCAAGGGATTTGGCACAGATACGCAGTATTTT. Its protein is CASSLAKGFGTDTQYF. Together with reference TRBV5-5 and TRBJ2-3, the CDR3 gives the full variable domain: DAGVTQSPTHLIKTRGQQVTLRCSPISGHKSVSWYQQVLGQGPQFIFQYYEKEERGRGNFPDRFSARQFPNYSSELNVNALLLGDSALYLCASSLAKGFGTDTQYFGPGTRLTVL.

In DNA, the CDR3 is TGTGCCAGCAGCCTGGCCCGGAGCGGGGACACAGATACGCAGTATTTT. It encodes CASSLARSGDTDTQYF. The chain uses TRBV12-3 or TRBV12-4 and TRBJ2-3; 7 bases are a match to TRBD2. The CDR3 is 16 residues long. V dropped 6 bases and J dropped 2; count of bases not matched to a gene: 11.

This clonotype was detected only a few times. The chain has TRBV12-3 or TRBV12-4 and TRBJ1-1; D ambiguous. Trimming pared 2 bases from V and 2 bases from J, leaving 12 bases between. The CDR3 spans 15 residues. As DNA, the CDR3 is TGTGCCAGCAGTTTATTCCCGGCGGGTAACACTGAAGCTTTCTTT. Protein product: CASSLFPAGNTEAFF.

The chain joins TRBV12-3 or TRBV12-4 to TRBJ2-7, with 11 bases fitting TRBD2. The CDR3 totals 16 residues. Losses at the gene ends were 3 bases for V and 3 bases for J; bases not matched to a gene: 7. In nucleotides, the CDR3 is TGTGCCAGCAGTTTCTTACTAGCGGGAGACCTCTACGAGCAGTACTTC. Its protein product is CASSFLLAGDLYEQYF.

The CDR3 nucleotides read TGTGCCAGCTCACCGACTAGCCGATCCTACGAGCAGTACTTC. This gives the protein CASSPTSRSYEQYF. The chain recombines TRBV3-1 with TRBJ2-7; 7 nucleotides line up with TRBD2. J lost 1 base, V lost 8 bases, and 8 bases had no gene match. The CDR3 consists of 14 residues. Germline V gene lookup returns CDR1 LGHDT and CDR2 YNNKEL (reference sequence).

This clonotype appeared a few times. A read error may produce the germline difference seen at one junction end. CDR3 region: CASSLAQYPLVSEANVLTF. The CDR3 bases are TGCGCCAGCAGCTTGGCCCAGTATCCTCTGGTCTCTGAGGCCAACGTCCTGACTTTC. V and J are TRBV5-1 and TRBJ2-6; D not resolved. This CDR3 contains 19 residues. Germline V gives CDR1 SGHRS, CDR2 YFSETQ.

The rearrangement links TRBV20-1 to TRBJ2-1; 8 bases are shared with TRBD1. This CDR3 has 16 amino acids. Germline CDR1 is DFQATT and CDR2 is SNEGSKA (reference sequence). V lost 4 bases to trimming and J lost 5 bases; unmatched junction nucleotides: 13. CDR3 DNA sequence: TGCAGTGCTACCCGAAGGGGCAGGGGGCTGGACAATGAGCAGTTCTTC. Translated: CSATRRGRGLDNEQFF.

The rearrangement links TRBV5-1 to TRBJ2-2; 7 bases match TRBD2. The CDR3 sequence is 16 residues long. Trimming at V came to 5 bases and at J to 0 bases, leaving 7 bases not matched to a gene. Germline assignment: CDR1 SGHRS and CDR2 YFSETQ. This CDR3 reads CASSQLAGSNTGELFF. The CDR3 bases are TGCGCCAGCAGTCAATTAGCGGGCTCGAACACCGGGGAGCTGTTTTTT.

This clonotype turned up a few times. The J gene is TRBJ2-7, the V gene TRBV6-5, with 11 nucleotides matching TRBD2. The V gene's germline CDR1 is MNHEY and CDR2 SVGAGI. The CDR3 has 16 residues. V was pared by 0 bases and J by 5 bases, with 6 bases of the junction left unmatched. CDR3 sequence reads: CASSYSRLAGPHEQYF. The CDR3 region has the DNA TGTGCCAGCAGTTACTCCCGACTAGCGGGACCCCACGAGCAGTACTTC.

The rearrangement uses TRBV5-1 and TRBJ2-3; D perhaps matches TRBD2 (6 bases). The CDR3 is 17 residues long. Trimming took off 0 bases at V and 2 bases at J, with 16 bases between the two ends. Germline assignment: CDR1 SGHRS and CDR2 YFSETQ. CDR3 bases: TGCGCCAGCAGCTTGGGGTCCTCTAGCGCCCACACAGATACGCAGTATTTT. It is translated as CASSLGSSSAHTDTQYF.

This clonotype appeared once. The J gene is TRBJ1-6, the V gene TRBV7-9; D might be TRBD1 (5 bases). This CDR3 has 16 residues. V was pared by 2 bases and J by 9 bases, with 17 bases between. The germline V gene has CDR1 SEHNR and CDR2 FQNEAQ (reference sequence). The CDR3 here is CASSLSTGGVGSPLHF. CDR3 DNA sequence: TGTGCCAGCAGCTTATCGACGGGAGGGGTGGGTTCACCCCTCCACTTT. The full variable domain, completed using reference TRBV7-9 and TRBJ1-6, is DTGVSQNPRHKITKRGQNVTFRCDPISEHNRLYWYRQTLGQGPEFLTYFQNEAQLEKSRLLSDRFSAERPKGSFSTLEIQRTEQGDSAMYLCASSLSTGGVGSPLHFGNGTRLTVT.

This clonotype was found a few times. The V and J genes are TRBV10-3 and TRBJ2-1; a weak D match, TRBD2 (6 bases). The CDR3 covers 17 residues. V gave up 0 bases and J gave up 9 bases, with 21 bases separating them. The germline V gene has CDR1 ENHRY and CDR2 SYGVKD. CDR3 DNA: TGTGCCATCAGTGAGTCGACGGGTAGAACGGGAGTTGGTGAGCAGTTCTTC. As protein: CAISESTGRTGVGEQFF.

This clonotype was picked up a small number of times. The chain is built from TRBV11-2 and TRBJ2-1, with 12 bases lining up with TRBD2. Germline values: CDR1 SGHAT, CDR2 FQNNGV. Trimming removed 6 bases from V and 9 bases from J; junction bases left unmatched: 9. The CDR3 length is 15 residues. The DNA of the CDR3 is TGTGCCAGCAGTTTGACTAGCGGGAGACTCCGTGAGCAGTTCTTC. Its translation is CASSLTSGRLREQFF. Based on the CDR3 plus reference TRBV11-2 and TRBJ2-1, the full variable domain is EAGVAQSPRYKIIEKRQSVAFWCNPISGHATLYWYQQILGQGPKLLIQFQNNGVVDDSQLPKDRFSAERLKGVDSTLKIQPAKLEDSAVYLCASSLTSGRLREQFFGPGTRLTVL.

The V gene is TRBV14, the J gene TRBJ2-5, with D hard to call. The V gene's germline CDR1 is SGHDN and CDR2 FVKESK. CDR3 length: 12 amino acids. Trimming took 2 bases from V and 3 from J, leaving 4 bases between them. Here the CDR3 reads CASSQLEETQYF. CDR3 sequence (DNA): TGTGCCAGCAGCCAATTAGAAGAGACCCAGTACTTC. Combining the CDR3 with reference TRBV14 and TRBJ2-5 gives the whole variable domain EAGVTQFPSHSVIEKGQTVTLRCDPISGHDNLYWYRRVMGKEIKFLLHFVKESKQDESGMPNNRFLAERTGGTYSTLKVQPAELEDSGVYFCASSQLEETQYFGPGTRLLVL.

This chain links TRBV7-2 with TRBJ2-1, with 14 positions matching TRBD2. Looked up from germline, CDR1 is SGHTA and CDR2 is FQGNSA. Trimming removed 5 bases from V and 10 bases from J; junction bases left unmatched: 7. This CDR3 spans 15 amino acids. CDR3 protein: CASSPTSGRAREQFF. CDR3 nucleotide sequence: TGTGCCAGCAGCCCGACTAGCGGGAGGGCCCGAGAGCAGTTCTTC.

There are a few counts of this clonotype. The chain has TRBV4-1 and TRBJ2-7; D uncertain. There are 12 residues in the CDR3. Germline V gene sequence: CDR1 MGHRA, CDR2 YSYEKL. The V end lost 4 bases, the J end lost 5 bases, and 9 bases lay between the germline ends. In DNA, the CDR3 is TGCGCCAGCAGCCCCCTGGGGAACGAGCAGTACTTC. Amino acids: CASSPLGNEQYF.

Many counts were recorded for this clonotype. J is TRBJ2-2 and V is TRBV18; unclear D gene. Germline CDR1 reads KGHSH; CDR2 reads LQKENI. This CDR3 has 13 amino acids. Deletions cut 3 bases from V and 1 base from J, with 3 bases between. This CDR3 reads CASSPLNTGELFF. The CDR3 nucleotides are TGTGCCAGCTCACCTCTGAACACCGGGGAGCTGTTTTTT.

This clonotype was recorded at least ten times. A read error may produce the germline difference seen at one junction end. J is TRBJ1-2 and V is TRBV5-1; 8 nucleotides line up with TRBD1. CDR1 and CDR2 (germline): SGHRS, YFSETQ. There are 13 residues in the CDR3. CDR3 residues: CASSLDRAYGYTF. The CDR3 nucleotides read TGTGCCAGCAGCTTGGACAGGGCCTATGGCTACACCTTC.

V usage is TRBV7-7 and J usage is TRBJ1-4; weak D call: TRBD1 (5 bases). Trimming took off 5 bases at V and 8 bases at J, with 21 bases between the two ends. The V gene's germline CDR1 is SSHAT and CDR2 FNYEAQ (reference sequence). The CDR3 is 16 amino acids. The CDR3 DNA follows: TGTGCCAGCAGCCTCGGTGGGGGGGGGACTAGCGAAAAACTGTTTTTT. It codes for CASSLGGGGTSEKLFF.

The genes are TRBV6-5 and TRBJ2-7, with D perhaps matching TRBD1 (5 bases). Trimming stripped 2 bases from V and 5 bases from J, with 10 bases between. The length of the CDR3 is 13 residues. The V gene's germline CDR1 is MNHEY and CDR2 SVGAGI. The DNA of the CDR3 is TGTGCCAGCAGTTACACAGGTTCCCACGAGCAGTACTTC. Translation gives CASSYTGSHEQYF.

There are many counts of this clonotype. This chain links TRBV15 with TRBJ2-3; D is undetermined. This CDR3 region has 12 residues. Germline CDR1 reads LNHNV; CDR2 reads YYDKDF (reference sequence). Trimming took off 0 bases at V and 14 bases at J, with 12 bases between the two ends. The CDR3 coding sequence is TGTGCCACCAGCAGAGATTTGGCCGAGAGGTATTTT. Translating gives CATSRDLAERYF.

This clonotype was counted only a few times. This rearrangement joins TRBV20-1 to TRBJ2-3, with D perhaps matching TRBD2 (6 bases). Germline loops: CDR1 DFQATT, CDR2 SNEGSKA (reference sequence). There are 15 residues in the CDR3. Trimming took 3 bases from V and 2 from J, leaving 15 bases between them. Here the CDR3 reads CSASGGFAATDTQYF. For the CDR3, the DNA is TGCAGTGCTAGCGGGGGATTTGCCGCCACAGATACGCAGTATTTT.

This clonotype has more than one count but fewer than ten. The V and J genes are TRBV20-1 and TRBJ1-5; unclear D gene. Germline V CDR1 and CDR2: DFQATT, SNEGSKA (reference sequence). Trimming cost V 5 bases and J 11 bases, with 16 bases left between them. The CDR3 length is 12 residues. CDR3 DNA: TGCAGTGCTTCCGACGACTTGACGGCCCAGCATTTT. Amino acids: CSASDDLTAQHF.

The rearrangement joins TRBV29-1 to TRBJ2-5, with D perhaps matching TRBD1 or TRBD2 (5 bases each). The CDR3 spans 12 residues. In germline, CDR1 is SQVTM, CDR2 ANQGSEA. V was cut by 3 bases and J by 4 bases, with 9 bases left in between. CDR3 nucleotides: TGCAGCGTTGATTATGGGGGAGAGACCCAGTACTTC. This sequence encodes CSVDYGGETQYF.